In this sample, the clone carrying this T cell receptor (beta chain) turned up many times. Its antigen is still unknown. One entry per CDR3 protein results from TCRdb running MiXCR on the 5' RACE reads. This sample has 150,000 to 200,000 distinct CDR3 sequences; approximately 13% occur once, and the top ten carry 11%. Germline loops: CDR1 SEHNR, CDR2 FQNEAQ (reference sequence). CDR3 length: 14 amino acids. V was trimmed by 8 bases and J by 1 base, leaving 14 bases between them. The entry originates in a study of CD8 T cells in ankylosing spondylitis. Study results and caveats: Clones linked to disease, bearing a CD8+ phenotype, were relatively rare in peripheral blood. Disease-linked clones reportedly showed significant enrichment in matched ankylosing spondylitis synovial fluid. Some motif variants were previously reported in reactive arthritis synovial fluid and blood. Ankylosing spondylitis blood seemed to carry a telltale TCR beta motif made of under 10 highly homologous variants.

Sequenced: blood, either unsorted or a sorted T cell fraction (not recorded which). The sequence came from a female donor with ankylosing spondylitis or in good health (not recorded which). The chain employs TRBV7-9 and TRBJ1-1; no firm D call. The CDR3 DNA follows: TGTGCCAGCTCCACACAATCTGCGAACACTGAAGCTTTCTTT. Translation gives CASSTQSANTEAFF. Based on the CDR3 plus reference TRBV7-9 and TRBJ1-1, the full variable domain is DTGVSQNPRHKITKRGQNVTFRCDPISEHNRLYWYRQTLGQGPEFLTYFQNEAQLEKSRLLSDRFSAERPKGSFSTLEIQRTEQGDSAMYLCASSTQSANTEAFFGQGTRLTVV.